This T cell receptor (beta chain) was captured by sequencing in a study of control samples from healthy donors and cancer patients. Deletions cut 2 bases from V and 8 bases from J, with 13 bases between. Germline V gene sequence: CDR1 MNHGY, CDR2 SAAAGT. The length of the CDR3 is 15 residues. Method: immunoSEQ multiplex PCR; TCRdb's copy keeps in-frame clones and lacks some. The repertoire has 95,000 to 150,000 clones, almost 95% of them found once; the top ten carry 0.58%. Sequenced input: PBMCs. This chain connects TRBV6-8 to TRBJ1-6, with D tentatively TRBD1 (5 bases). The source of this sequence is a man at least 80 years old with head and neck cancer. The DNA for the CDR3 is TGTGCCAGCAGTTACGGGCAGGGAGGTGATTCACCCCTCCACTTT. Translating it yields CASSYGQGGDSPLHF.